This record covers a single TCR beta chain. The data were taken from a study of T cell repertoires in cytomegalovirus infection. Using its own MiXCR run on the reads, TCRdb lists one record per CDR3 protein. The sample carries approximately 150,000 distinct CDR3 sequences, roughly 17% recorded once. The CDR3 is 15 residues long. The V and J ends lost 5 bases and 0 bases respectively, with 12 bases between them. The sequence was obtained from a human donor in good health (CMV status not recorded). Some clones in this sample may be carry-over from other donors' samples. The chain uses TRBV12-3 or TRBV12-4 and TRBJ2-3; the D is unclear. Sequenced: CD8+ T cells from PBMCs. The CDR3 region is CASSTTVASTDTQYF. The CDR3 DNA follows: TGTGCCAGCAGTACAACGGTAGCTAGCACAGATACGCAGTATTTT.